This TCR beta chain was recovered during a study of blood T cell repertoires in COVID-19. Study details: Material from acute and convalescent COVID-19 was sourced from the United States, Italy and Spain. From T cells, B-cell-depleted T cells, or PBMCs came the material, which was cDNA or gDNA.

Original methodology: Reference gene primer amplification gave nucleated cell count estimates. Only in-frame clones appear in the TCRdb table, and some are missing; sequencing was by immunoSEQ multiplex PCR. Clone size and V and J calls were adopted from that table, with D and trimming inferred from the DNA. Among some 700,000 clones listed, around 89% were seen once. Trimming removed 4 bases at V and 1 base at J, with 23 bases between. Germline values: CDR1 WNHNN, CDR2 SYGVQD (reference sequence). The CDR3 covers 18 residues. This clone was counted only a few times. The chain uses TRBV10-1 and TRBJ2-7; unclear D gene. The sample was peripheral blood. This TCR was recovered from a woman in her late teens or twenties with acute or convalescent COVID-19. The CDR3 region is CASSGPLVGRGGSYEQYF. DNA for the CDR3: TGCGCCAGCAGTGGGCCCCTGGTAGGCCGCGGTGGATCCTACGAGCAGTACTTC.